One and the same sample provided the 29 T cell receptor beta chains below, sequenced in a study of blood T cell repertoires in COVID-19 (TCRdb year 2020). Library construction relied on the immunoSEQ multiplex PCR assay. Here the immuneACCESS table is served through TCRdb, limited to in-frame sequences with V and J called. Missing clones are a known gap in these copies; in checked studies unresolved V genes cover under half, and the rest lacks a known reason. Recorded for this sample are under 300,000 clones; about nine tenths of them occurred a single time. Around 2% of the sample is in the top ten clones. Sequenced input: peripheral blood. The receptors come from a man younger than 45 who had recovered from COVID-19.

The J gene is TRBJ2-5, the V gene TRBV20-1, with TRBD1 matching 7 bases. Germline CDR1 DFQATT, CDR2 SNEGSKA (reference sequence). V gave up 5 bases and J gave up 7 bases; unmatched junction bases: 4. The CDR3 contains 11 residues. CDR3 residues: CSAGDSATQYF. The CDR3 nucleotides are TGCAGTGCTGGGGACAGCGCGACCCAGTACTTC.

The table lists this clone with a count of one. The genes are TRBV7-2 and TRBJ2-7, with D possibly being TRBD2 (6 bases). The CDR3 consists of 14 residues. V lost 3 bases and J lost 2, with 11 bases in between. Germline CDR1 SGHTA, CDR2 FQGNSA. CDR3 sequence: CASSFWDSTYEQYF. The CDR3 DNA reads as TGTGCCAGCAGCTTTTGGGACTCTACCTACGAGCAGTACTTC. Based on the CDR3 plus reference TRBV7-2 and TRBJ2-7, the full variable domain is GAGVSQSPSNKVTEKGKDVELRCDPISGHTALYWYRQSLGQGLEFLIYFQGNSAPDKSGLPSDRFSAERTGGSVSTLTIQRTQQEDSAVYLCASSFWDSTYEQYFGPGTRLTVT.

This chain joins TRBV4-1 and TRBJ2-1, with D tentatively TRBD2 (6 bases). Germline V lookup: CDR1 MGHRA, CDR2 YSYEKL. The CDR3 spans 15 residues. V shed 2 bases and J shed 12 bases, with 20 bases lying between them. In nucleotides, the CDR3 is TGCGCCAGCAGCCAATGGACTATTGGGACGGTTTGGCAGTTCTTC. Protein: CASSQWTIGTVWQFF.

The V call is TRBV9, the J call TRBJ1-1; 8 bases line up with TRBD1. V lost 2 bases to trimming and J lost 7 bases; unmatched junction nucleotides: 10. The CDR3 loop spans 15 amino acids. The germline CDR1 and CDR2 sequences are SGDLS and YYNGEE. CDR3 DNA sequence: TGTGCCAGCAGCGTTTCTGGACAGGGTGGACGTGAAGCTTTCTTT. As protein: CASSVSGQGGREAFF.

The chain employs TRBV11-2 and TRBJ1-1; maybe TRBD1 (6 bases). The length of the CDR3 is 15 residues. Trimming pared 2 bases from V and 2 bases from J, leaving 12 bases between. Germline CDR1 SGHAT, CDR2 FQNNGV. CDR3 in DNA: TGTGCCAGCAGCTTACGACAGGCTCTTAACACTGAAGCTTTCTTT. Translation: CASSLRQALNTEAFF.

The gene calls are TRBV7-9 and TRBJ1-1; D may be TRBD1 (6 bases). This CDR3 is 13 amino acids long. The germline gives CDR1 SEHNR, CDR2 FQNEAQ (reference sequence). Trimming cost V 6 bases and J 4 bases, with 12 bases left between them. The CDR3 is CASSQGSATEAFF. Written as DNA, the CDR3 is TGTGCCAGCAGTCAGGGGTCGGCCACTGAAGCTTTCTTT.

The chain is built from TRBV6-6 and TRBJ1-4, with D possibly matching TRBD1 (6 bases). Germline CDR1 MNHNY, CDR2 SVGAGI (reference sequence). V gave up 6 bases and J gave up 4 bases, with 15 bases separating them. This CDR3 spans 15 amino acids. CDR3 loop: CASSYHRDYNEKLFF. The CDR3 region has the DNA TGTGCCAGCAGCTACCACAGGGACTATAATGAAAAACTGTTTTTT.

The CDR3 spells CASSYSPPLAGGNEQFF. The CDR3 DNA is TGTGCCAGCAGTTACTCTCCCCCACTAGCGGGGGGGAATGAGCAGTTCTTC. The chain uses TRBV6-2 or TRBV6-3 and TRBJ2-1; 13 bases agree with TRBD2. The J segment lost 7 bases and the V segment lost 0 bases, leaving 6 bases of the junction unmatched. The CDR3 runs to 17 residues. Germline values: CDR1 MNHEY, CDR2 SVGEGT.

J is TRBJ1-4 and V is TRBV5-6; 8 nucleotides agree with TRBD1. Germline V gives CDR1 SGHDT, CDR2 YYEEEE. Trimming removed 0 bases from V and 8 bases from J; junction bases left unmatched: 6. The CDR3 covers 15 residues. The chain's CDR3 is CASSLAPSGGEKLFF. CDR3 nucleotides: TGTGCCAGCAGCTTGGCCCCCTCAGGGGGCGAAAAACTGTTTTTT.

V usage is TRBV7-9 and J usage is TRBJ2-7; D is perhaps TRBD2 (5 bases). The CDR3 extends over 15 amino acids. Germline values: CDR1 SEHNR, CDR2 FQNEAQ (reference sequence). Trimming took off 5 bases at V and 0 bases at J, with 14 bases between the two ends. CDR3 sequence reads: CASSLFRGSSYEQYF. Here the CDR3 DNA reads TGTGCCAGCAGCCTATTCCGCGGGTCCTCCTACGAGCAGTACTTC. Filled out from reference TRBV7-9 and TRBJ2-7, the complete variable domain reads DTGVSQNPRHKITKRGQNVTFRCDPISEHNRLYWYRQTLGQGPEFLTYFQNEAQLEKSRLLSDRFSAERPKGSFSTLEIQRTEQGDSAMYLCASSLFRGSSYEQYFGPGTRLTVT.

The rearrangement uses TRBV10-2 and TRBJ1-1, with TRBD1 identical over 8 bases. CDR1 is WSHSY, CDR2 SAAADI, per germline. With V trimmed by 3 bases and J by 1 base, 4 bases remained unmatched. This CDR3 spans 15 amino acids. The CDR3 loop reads CASSDGDRRNTEAFF. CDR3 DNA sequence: TGCGCCAGCAGTGATGGGGACAGGCGGAACACTGAAGCTTTCTTT.

CDR3 residues: CSVEDQQGGGYTF. In nucleotides, the CDR3 is TGCAGCGTTGAAGATCAACAGGGAGGGGGCTACACCTTC. The chain links TRBV29-1 to TRBJ1-2; a weak D match, TRBD1 (6 bases). The CDR3 runs to 13 residues. Germline V gene lookup returns CDR1 SQVTM and CDR2 ANQGSEA. Between the trimmed V and J ends, which lost 0 bases and 8 bases, there was a span of 13 bases.

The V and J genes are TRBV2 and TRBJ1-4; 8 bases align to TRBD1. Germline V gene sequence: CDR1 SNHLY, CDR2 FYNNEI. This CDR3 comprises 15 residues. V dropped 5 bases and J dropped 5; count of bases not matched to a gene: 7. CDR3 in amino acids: CASSLTGQDNEKLFF. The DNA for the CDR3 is TGTGCCAGCAGTTTGACGGGACAGGACAATGAAAAACTGTTTTTT.

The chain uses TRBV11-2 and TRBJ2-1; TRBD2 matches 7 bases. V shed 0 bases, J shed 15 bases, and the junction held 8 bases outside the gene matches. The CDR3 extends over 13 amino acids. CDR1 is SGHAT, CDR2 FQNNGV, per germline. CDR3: CASSLDRTSRRFF. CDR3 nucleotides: TGTGCCAGCAGCTTAGATAGGACTAGTCGGCGGTTCTTC.

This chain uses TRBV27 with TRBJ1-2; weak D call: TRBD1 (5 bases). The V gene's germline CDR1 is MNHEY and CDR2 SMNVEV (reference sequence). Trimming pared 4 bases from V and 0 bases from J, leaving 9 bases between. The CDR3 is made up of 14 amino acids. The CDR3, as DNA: TGTGCCAGCAGTTGGGGCCCTACTAACTATGGCTACACCTTC. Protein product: CASSWGPTNYGYTF.

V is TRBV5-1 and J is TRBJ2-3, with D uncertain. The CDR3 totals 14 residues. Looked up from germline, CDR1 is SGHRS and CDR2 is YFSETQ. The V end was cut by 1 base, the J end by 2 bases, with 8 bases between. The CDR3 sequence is CASSLTPNTDTQYF. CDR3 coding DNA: TGCGCCAGCAGCTTGACCCCTAACACAGATACGCAGTATTTT.

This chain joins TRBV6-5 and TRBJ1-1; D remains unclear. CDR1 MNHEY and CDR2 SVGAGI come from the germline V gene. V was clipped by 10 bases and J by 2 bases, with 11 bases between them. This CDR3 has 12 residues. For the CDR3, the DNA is TGTGCCACCTTCCGGGGTAACACTGAAGCTTTCTTT. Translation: CATFRGNTEAFF.

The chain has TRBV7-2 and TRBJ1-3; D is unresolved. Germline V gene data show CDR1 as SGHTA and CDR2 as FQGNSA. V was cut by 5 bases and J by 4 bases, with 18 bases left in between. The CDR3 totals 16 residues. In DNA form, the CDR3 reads TGTGCCAGCAGCCTGAGCGCGCGCGCCCGAGGAAACACCATATATTTT. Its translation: CASSLSARARGNTIYF.

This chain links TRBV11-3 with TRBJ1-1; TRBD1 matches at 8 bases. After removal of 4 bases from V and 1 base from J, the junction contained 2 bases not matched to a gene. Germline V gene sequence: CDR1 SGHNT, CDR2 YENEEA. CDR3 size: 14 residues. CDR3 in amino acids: CASSSTGANTEAFF. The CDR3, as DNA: TGTGCCAGCAGCTCGACAGGGGCGAACACTGAAGCTTTCTTT.

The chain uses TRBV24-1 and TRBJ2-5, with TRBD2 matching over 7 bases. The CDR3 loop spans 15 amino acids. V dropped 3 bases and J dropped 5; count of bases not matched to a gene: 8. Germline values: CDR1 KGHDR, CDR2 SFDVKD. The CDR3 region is CATSDAVGGGETQYF. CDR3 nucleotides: TGTGCCACCAGTGATGCCGTTGGGGGAGGGGAGACCCAGTACTTC.

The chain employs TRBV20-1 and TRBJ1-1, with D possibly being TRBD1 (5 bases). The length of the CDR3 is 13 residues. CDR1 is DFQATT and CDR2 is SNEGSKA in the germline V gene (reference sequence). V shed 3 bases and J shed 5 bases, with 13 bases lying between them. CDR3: CSASRMEGTEAFF. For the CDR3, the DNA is TGCAGTGCTAGTAGGATGGAGGGGACTGAAGCTTTCTTT.

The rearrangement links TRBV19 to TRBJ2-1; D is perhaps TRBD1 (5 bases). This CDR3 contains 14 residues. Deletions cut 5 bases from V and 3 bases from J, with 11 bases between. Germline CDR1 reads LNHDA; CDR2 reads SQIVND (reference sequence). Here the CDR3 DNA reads TGTGCCAGTAGTCCCAGGGTGAACTACAATGAGCAGTTCTTC. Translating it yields CASSPRVNYNEQFF.

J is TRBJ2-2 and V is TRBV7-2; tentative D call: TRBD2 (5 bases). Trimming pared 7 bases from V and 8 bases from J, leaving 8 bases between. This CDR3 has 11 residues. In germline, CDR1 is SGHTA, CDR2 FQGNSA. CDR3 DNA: TGTGCCAGCACCCCGGGGGGGGAGCTGTTTTTT. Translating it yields CASTPGGELFF.

The CDR3 nucleotides read TGCGCCAGTGCCTCTAGCTCCTACAATGAGCAGTTCTTC. Its translation is CASASSSYNEQFF. The V gene is TRBV10-1, the J gene TRBJ2-1; D gene unclear. The germline gives CDR1 WNHNN, CDR2 SYGVQD (reference sequence). This CDR3 is built from 13 residues. Trimming took 9 bases from V and 0 from J, leaving 9 bases between them.

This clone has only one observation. CDR3 in amino acids: CASRLWYRPYEQYF. The CDR3 coding sequence is TGTGCAAGTCGCTTATGGTACAGACCCTACGAGCAGTACTTC. The rearrangement uses TRBV12-2 and TRBJ2-7; TRBD1 is the table's D call and was not checked against the DNA. TRBV12-2 is a pseudogene. The CDR3 extends over 14 amino acids.

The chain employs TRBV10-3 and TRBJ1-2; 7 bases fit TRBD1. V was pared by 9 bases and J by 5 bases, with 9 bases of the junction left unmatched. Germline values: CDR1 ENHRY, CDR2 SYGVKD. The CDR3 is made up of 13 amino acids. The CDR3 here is CAIATGEEYGYTF. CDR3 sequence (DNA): TGTGCCATAGCCACAGGGGAGGAATATGGCTACACCTTC.

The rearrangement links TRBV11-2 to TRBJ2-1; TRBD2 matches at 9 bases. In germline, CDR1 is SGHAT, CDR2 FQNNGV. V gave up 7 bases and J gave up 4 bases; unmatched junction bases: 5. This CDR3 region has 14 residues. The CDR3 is CASTLSGGYNEQFF. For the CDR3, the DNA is TGTGCCAGCACCCTTAGCGGGGGATACAATGAGCAGTTCTTC.

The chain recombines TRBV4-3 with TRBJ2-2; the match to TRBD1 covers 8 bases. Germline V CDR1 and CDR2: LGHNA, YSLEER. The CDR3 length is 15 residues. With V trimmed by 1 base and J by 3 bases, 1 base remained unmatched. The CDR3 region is CASSQAGGDTGELFF. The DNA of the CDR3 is TGCGCCAGCAGCCAAGCAGGGGGCGACACCGGGGAGCTGTTTTTT.

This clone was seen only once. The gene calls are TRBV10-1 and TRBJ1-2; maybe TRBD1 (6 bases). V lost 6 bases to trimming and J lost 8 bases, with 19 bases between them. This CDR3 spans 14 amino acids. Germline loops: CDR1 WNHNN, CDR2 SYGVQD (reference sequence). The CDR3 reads CASSELDRRSGYTF. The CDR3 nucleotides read TGCGCCAGCAGCGAACTCGACAGGAGATCAGGCTACACCTTC.